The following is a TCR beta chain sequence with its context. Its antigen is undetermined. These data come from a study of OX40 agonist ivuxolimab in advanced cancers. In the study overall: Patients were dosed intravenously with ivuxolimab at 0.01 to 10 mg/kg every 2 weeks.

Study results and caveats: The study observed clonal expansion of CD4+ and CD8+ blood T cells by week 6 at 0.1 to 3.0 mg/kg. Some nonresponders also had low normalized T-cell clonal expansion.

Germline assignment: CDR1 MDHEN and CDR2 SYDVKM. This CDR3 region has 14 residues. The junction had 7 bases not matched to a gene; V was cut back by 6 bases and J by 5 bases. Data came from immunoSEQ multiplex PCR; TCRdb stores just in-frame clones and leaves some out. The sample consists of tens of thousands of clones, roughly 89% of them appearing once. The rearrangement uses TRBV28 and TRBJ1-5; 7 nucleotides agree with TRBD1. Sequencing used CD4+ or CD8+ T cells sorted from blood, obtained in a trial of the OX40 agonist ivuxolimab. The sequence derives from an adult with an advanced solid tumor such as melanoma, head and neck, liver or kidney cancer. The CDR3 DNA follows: TGTGCCAGCAGAACCTCAGGGGGGGATCAGCCCCAGCATTTT. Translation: CASRTSGGDQPQHF.